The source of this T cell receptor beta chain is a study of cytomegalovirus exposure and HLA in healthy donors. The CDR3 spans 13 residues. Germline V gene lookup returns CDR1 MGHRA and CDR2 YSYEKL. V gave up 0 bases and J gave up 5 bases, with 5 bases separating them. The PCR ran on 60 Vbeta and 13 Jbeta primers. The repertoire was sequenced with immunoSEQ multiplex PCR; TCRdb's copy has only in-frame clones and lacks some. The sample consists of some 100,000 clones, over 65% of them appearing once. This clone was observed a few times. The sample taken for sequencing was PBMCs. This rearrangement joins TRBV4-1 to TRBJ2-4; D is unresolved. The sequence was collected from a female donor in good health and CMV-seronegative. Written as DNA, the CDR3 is TGCGCCAGCAGCCAAGAAACTGAAAACATTCAGTACTTC. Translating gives CASSQETENIQYF.